The 11 T cell receptor beta chains below come from one sample, sequenced in a study of cytomegalovirus exposure and HLA in healthy donors (dated by TCRdb to between 2016 and 2019). Libraries came from the immunoSEQ multiplex PCR assay. The multiplex PCR relied on a mix of 60 forward primers for TCR Vbeta segments and 13 reverse primers for TCR Jbeta segments. TCRdb holds this immuneACCESS table with in-frame rearrangements only. Some clones are missing; in checked studies, unresolved V genes explain under half, and the rest has no known cause. Across this sample there are 150,000 to 200,000 clones, with around 78% seen only once. The ten largest clones represent 11% to 15% of the sample. Sequenced input: PBMCs. These receptors all come from a woman in her thirties in good health and CMV-seropositive.

The rearrangement joins TRBV28 to TRBJ1-1; D is perhaps TRBD1 (5 bases). Germline assignment: CDR1 MDHEN and CDR2 SYDVKM. Trimming left V 7 bases short and J 4 bases short, with 16 bases between. The CDR3 is 14 residues long. CDR3: CASTTGDLGTEAFF. CDR3 nucleotide sequence: TGTGCCAGCACCACCGGGGACTTAGGCACTGAAGCTTTCTTT. Drawing the rest from reference TRBV28 and TRBJ1-1, the complete variable domain is DVKVTQSSRYLVKRTGEKVFLECVQDMDHENMFWYRQDPGLGLRLIYFSYDVKMKEKGDIPEGYSVSREKKERFSLILESASTNQTSMYLCASTTGDLGTEAFFGQGTRLTVV.

This chain uses TRBV29-1 with TRBJ1-2; TRBD1 aligns across 7 bases. V shed 6 bases and J 4 bases; nucleotides not matched to a gene: 14. The germline CDR1 and CDR2 sequences are SQVTM and ANQGSEA. The CDR3 is made up of 15 amino acids. CDR3 bases: TGCAGCGTGGTTACAGGGGAATCAGGGATCTATGGCTACACCTTC. Translating gives CSVVTGESGIYGYTF.

The V gene is TRBV15, the J gene TRBJ1-4, with 9 positions matching TRBD1. CDR1 is LNHNV and CDR2 is YYDKDF in the germline V gene (reference sequence). V trimming: 1 base; J trimming: 6 bases; junction bases outside the gene matches: 6. The CDR3 sequence is 16 residues long. CDR3 protein: CATSRGPGQGHEKLFF. For the CDR3, the DNA is TGTGCCACCAGCAGAGGCCCGGGACAGGGCCATGAAAAACTGTTTTTT.

V gene TRBV7-2 combines with J gene TRBJ2-1; tentatively, D is TRBD1 (6 bases). The CDR3 runs 15 residues. V gave up 2 bases and J gave up 5 bases, with 13 bases separating them. Germline-derived CDR1 and CDR2 are SGHTA and FQGNSA. The CDR3 coding sequence is TGTGCCAGCAGCTTAAGCCCTGGGACAAACAATGAGCAGTTCTTC. Protein: CASSLSPGTNNEQFF.

The chain's CDR3 is CSVPQGAGEKLFF. The CDR3 DNA follows: TGCAGCGTACCACAGGGGGCTGGTGAAAAACTGTTTTTT. V is TRBV29-1 and J is TRBJ1-4; TRBD1 matches 9 bases. Germline V lookup: CDR1 SQVTM, CDR2 ANQGSEA. CDR3 length equals 13 residues. The trim removed 6 bases at V and 7 bases at J, leaving 6 bases unmatched.

This sequence joins TRBV18 and TRBJ2-7; D remains unclear. V was pared by 3 bases and J by 3 bases, with 9 bases between. Germline V CDR1 and CDR2: KGHSH, LQKENI. The CDR3 totals 13 residues. CDR3 sequence (DNA): TGTGCCAGCTCACCTAACACTAACTACGAGCAGTACTTC. Translating it yields CASSPNTNYEQYF.

This chain joins TRBV6-1 and TRBJ1-4; TRBD1 might be the D (6 bases). CDR1 and CDR2 from the germline V gene are MNHNS and SASEGT. CDR3 length equals 14 residues. V shed 7 bases and J shed 0 bases, with 9 bases lying between them. CDR3 DNA: TGTGCCAGCAAACAGGGTACAACTAATGAAAAACTGTTTTTT. Translated: CASKQGTTNEKLFF.

The chain links TRBV5-1 to TRBJ2-2; 9 nucleotides agree with TRBD1. This CDR3 is built from 15 residues. The V gene's germline CDR1 is SGHRS and CDR2 YFSETQ. Losses at the gene ends were 4 bases for V and 6 bases for J; bases not matched to a gene: 7. CDR3 sequence reads: CASSPTGTGSGELFF. The CDR3 DNA reads as TGCGCCAGCAGCCCGACCGGGACAGGGTCCGGGGAGCTGTTTTTT.

The chain employs TRBV4-1 and TRBJ2-7; TRBD2 agrees at 7 bases. This CDR3 is 14 amino acids long. V dropped 2 bases and J dropped 5; count of bases not matched to a gene: 6. CDR1 and CDR2 from the germline V gene are MGHRA and YSYEKL. The CDR3 is CASSQTWGGDEQYF. DNA for the CDR3: TGCGCCAGCAGCCAAACTTGGGGGGGAGACGAGCAGTACTTC.

The genes are TRBV9 and TRBJ1-1; TRBD1 is a possible D gene (5 bases). The V end lost 0 bases, the J end lost 7 bases, and 13 bases lay between the germline ends. The CDR3 spans 14 residues. Germline-derived CDR1 and CDR2 are SGDLS and YYNGEE. In nucleotides, the CDR3 is TGTGCCAGCAGCGTAGCTTTGACAGTTGGTGAAGCTTTCTTT. Amino acid sequence: CASSVALTVGEAFF.

The chain is built from TRBV2 and TRBJ2-3, with 9 bases fitting TRBD2. CDR3 length equals 15 residues. Germline loops: CDR1 SNHLY, CDR2 FYNNEI. V lost 7 bases and J lost 6; bases outside the gene matches: 11. The CDR3 protein is CASIPRAGGRDTQYF. The CDR3 DNA is TGTGCCAGCATTCCCCGGGCGGGGGGGCGGGATACGCAGTATTTT.